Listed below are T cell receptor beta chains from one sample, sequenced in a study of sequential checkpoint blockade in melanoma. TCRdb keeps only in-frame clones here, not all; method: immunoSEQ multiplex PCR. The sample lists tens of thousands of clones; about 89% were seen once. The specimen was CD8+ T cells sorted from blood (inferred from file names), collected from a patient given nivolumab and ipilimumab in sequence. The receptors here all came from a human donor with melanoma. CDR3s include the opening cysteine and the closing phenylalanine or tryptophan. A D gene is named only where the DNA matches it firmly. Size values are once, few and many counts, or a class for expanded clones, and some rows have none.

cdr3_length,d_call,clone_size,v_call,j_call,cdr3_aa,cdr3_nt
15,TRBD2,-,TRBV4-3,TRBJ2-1,CASSQGTSSYNEQFF,TGCGCCAGCAGCCAGGGGACTAGCTCCTACAATGAGCAGTTCTTC
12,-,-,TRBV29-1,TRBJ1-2,CSVARSYYGYTF,TGCAGCGTTGCGCGTTCTTACTATGGCTACACCTTC
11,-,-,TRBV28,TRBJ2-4,CASSAANIQYF,TGTGCCAGCAGCGCTGCGAACATTCAGTACTTC
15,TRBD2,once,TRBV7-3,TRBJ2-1,CASSLGGGFSNEQFF,TGTGCCAGCAGCTTAGGCGGGGGGTTTTCCAATGAGCAGTTCTTC
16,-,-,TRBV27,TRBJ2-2,CASSPEPGLLTGELFF,TGTGCCAGCAGTCCAGAGCCGGGACTCCTCACCGGGGAGCTGTTTTTT
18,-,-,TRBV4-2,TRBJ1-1,CASSQVALEDDLNTEAFF,TGTGCCAGCAGCCAAGTTGCCCTGGAGGACGACTTGAACACTGAAGCTTTCTTT
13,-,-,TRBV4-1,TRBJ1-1,CASSQDKPTEAFF,TGCGCCAGCAGCCAAGATAAGCCAACTGAAGCTTTCTTT
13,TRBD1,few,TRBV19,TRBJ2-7,CASTGQGDYEQYF,TGTGCCAGTACGGGACAGGGGGATTACGAGCAGTACTTC
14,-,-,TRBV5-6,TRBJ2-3,CASSLAFGTDTQYF,TGTGCCAGCAGCTTAGCTTTTGGCACAGATACGCAGTATTTT
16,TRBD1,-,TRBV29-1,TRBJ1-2,CSVYLAWTGDDYGYTF,TGCAGCGTTTACTTAGCTTGGACAGGGGATGACTATGGCTACACCTTC
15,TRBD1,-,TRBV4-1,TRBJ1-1,CASSQDGTGNTEAFF,TGCGCCAGCAGCCAAGATGGGACAGGGAACACTGAAGCTTTCTTT
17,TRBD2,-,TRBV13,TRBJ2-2,CASSSPVAGEEAGELFF,TGTGCCAGCAGCTCACCGGTAGCGGGAGAGGAGGCCGGGGAGCTGTTTTTT
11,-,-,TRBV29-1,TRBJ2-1,CSADRDSVGFF,TGCAGCGCCGACCGGGACTCGGTCGGGTTCTTC
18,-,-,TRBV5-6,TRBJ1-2,CASSHIRKLRLEDYGYTF,TGTGCCAGCAGCCACATACGTAAATTGAGACTAGAAGACTATGGCTACACCTTC
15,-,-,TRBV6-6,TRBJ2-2,CASSHSGGNTGELFF,TGTGCCAGCAGCCACTCGGGGGGCAACACCGGGGAGCTGTTTTTT
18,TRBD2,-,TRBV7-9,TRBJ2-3,CASSPRTSGEVNTDTQYF,TGTGCCAGCAGCCCCCGGACTAGCGGGGAGGTAAACACAGATACGCAGTATTTT
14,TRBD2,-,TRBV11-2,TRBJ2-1,CASSLVGTSGEQFF,TGTGCCAGCAGCTTAGTAGGGACTAGCGGTGAGCAGTTCTTC
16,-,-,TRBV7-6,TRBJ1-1,CASSLAFPGSGTEAFF,TGTGCCAGCAGCTTAGCGTTTCCGGGATCGGGCACTGAAGCTTTCTTT
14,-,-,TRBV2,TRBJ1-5,CASAGINGNQPQHF,TGTGCCAGCGCCGGGATTAATGGCAATCAGCCCCAGCATTTT
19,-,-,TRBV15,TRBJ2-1,CATSRDGATVARERNEQFF,TGTGCCACCAGCAGAGATGGTGCCACGGTCGCCAGGGAACGAAATGAGCAGTTCTTC
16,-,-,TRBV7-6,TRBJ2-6,CASSPLLISGANVLTF,TGTGCCAGCAGCCCCCTCTTAATCTCTGGGGCCAACGTCCTGACTTTC
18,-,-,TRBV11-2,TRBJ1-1,CASSLAGRAYAMNTEAFF,TGTGCCAGCAGCTTAGCAGGCAGGGCCTACGCCATGAACACTGAAGCTTTCTTT
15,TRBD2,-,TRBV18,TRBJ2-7,CASPLAGGPGYEQYF,TGTGCCAGCCCACTAGCGGGAGGGCCGGGCTACGAGCAGTACTTC
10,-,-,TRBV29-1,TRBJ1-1,CSVPGTEAFF,TGCAGCGTTCCAGGCACTGAAGCTTTCTTT
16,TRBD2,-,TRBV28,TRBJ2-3,CASTTRAGRGGDTQYF,TGTGCCAGCACAACTCGGGCCGGGAGGGGGGGAGATACGCAGTATTTT
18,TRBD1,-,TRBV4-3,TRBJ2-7,CASSQEVPGTEDSYEQYF,TGCGCCAGCAGCCAAGAGGTGCCCGGGACAGAAGATTCCTACGAGCAGTACTTC
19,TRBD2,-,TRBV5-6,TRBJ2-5,CASSFQREGPGSLWETQYF,TGTGCCAGCAGCTTTCAGCGGGAGGGCCCAGGGAGTTTGTGGGAGACCCAGTACTTC
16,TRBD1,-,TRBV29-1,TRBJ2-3,CSAPDRRQGRRDTQYF,TGCAGCGCTCCGGACAGGCGACAGGGGAGGAGGGATACGCAGTATTTT
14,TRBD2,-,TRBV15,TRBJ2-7,CATSPQRDSYEQYF,TGTGCCACCAGCCCACAGCGGGACTCCTACGAGCAGTACTTC
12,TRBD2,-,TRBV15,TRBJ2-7,CATSRGDYEQYF,TGTGCCACCAGCCGGGGGGACTACGAGCAGTACTTC
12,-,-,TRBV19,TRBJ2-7,CASSPSPYEQYF,TGTGCCAGTAGTCCCTCCCCCTACGAGCAGTACTTC
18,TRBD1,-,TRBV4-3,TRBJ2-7,CASSRDHRSTGASYEQYF,TGCGCCAGCAGCAGAGACCACAGGTCCACAGGGGCATCCTACGAGCAGTACTTC
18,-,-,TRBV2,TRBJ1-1,CASSGFSVNTGTNTEAFF,TGTGCCAGCAGTGGGTTCTCGGTGAATACAGGGACAAACACTGAAGCTTTCTTT
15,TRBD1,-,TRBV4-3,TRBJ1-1,CASSQFLSGQAEAFF,TGCGCCAGCAGCCAATTCCTTTCGGGACAGGCTGAAGCTTTCTTT
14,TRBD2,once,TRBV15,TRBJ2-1,CATSGTSGLNEQFF,TGTGCCACCAGCGGGACTAGCGGGCTCAATGAGCAGTTCTTC
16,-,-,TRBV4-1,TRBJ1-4,CASSQISEGTSEKLFF,TGCGCCAGCAGCCAGATATCGGAGGGTACTAGTGAAAAACTGTTTTTT
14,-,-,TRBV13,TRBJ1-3,CASSLGQALKTIYF,TGTGCCAGCAGCTTAGGACAGGCTTTGAAGACCATATATTTT
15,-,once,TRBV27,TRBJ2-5,CASSPETNSQETQYF,TGTGCCAGCTCACCCGAGACAAATAGCCAAGAGACCCAGTACTTC
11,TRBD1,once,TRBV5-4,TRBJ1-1,CASSAGQEAFF,TGTGCCAGCAGCGCGGGACAGGAAGCTTTCTTT
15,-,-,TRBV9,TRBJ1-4,CASSVGSGTHEKLFF,TGTGCCAGCAGCGTAGGCAGCGGGACGCATGAAAAACTGTTTTTT
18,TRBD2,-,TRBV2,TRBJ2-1,CASSEPLGAGGPFNEQFF,TGTGCCAGCAGCGAGCCCCTGGGAGCGGGAGGACCGTTCAATGAGCAGTTCTTC
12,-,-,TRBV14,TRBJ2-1,CASSPQGYEQFF,TGTGCCAGCAGCCCGCAGGGCTATGAGCAGTTCTTC
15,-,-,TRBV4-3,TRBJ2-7,CASSQAGDSYYEQYF,TGCGCCAGCAGCCAAGCGGGGGACTCATATTACGAGCAGTACTTC
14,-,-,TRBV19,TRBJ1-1,CASSIAGGNTEAFF,TGTGCCAGTAGTATAGCGGGGGGGAACACTGAAGCTTTCTTT
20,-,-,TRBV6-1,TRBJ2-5,CASSEAERKTLSGPGETQYF,TGTGCCAGCAGTGAAGCCGAACGTAAGACGCTAAGCGGGCCGGGGGAGACCCAGTACTTC
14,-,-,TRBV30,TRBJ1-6,CAWSGDTRNSPLHF,TGTGCCTGGAGTGGGGACACCCGCAATTCACCCCTCCACTTT
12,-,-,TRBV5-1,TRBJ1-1,CASTEEGTEAFF,TGCGCCAGCACCGAAGAGGGCACTGAAGCTTTCTTT
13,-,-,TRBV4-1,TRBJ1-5,CASSQEEGQPQHF,TGCGCCAGCAGCCAAGAAGAGGGTCAGCCCCAGCATTTT
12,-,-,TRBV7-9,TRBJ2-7,CASSSTGNEQYF,TGTGCCAGCAGCTCCACAGGGAACGAGCAGTACTTC
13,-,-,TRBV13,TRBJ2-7,CASSPGHTYEQYF,TGTGCCAGCAGCCCCGGACATACCTACGAGCAGTACTTC
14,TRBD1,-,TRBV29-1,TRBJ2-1,CSVARTGGEMGQFF,TGCAGCGTTGCCAGGACAGGGGGTGAAATGGGACAGTTCTTC
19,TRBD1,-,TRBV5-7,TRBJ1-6,CASSFRQGIGSSYNSPLHF,TGTGCCAGCAGCTTCCGACAGGGCATTGGGAGCTCCTATAATTCACCCCTCCACTTT
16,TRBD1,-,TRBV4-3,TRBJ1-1,CASSPLVSGQVLEAFF,TGCGCCAGCAGCCCTCTAGTATCCGGACAGGTATTGGAAGCTTTCTTT
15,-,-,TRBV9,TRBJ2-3,CASSVGGAVADTQYF,TGTGCCAGCAGCGTGGGGGGGGCGGTCGCAGATACGCAGTATTTT
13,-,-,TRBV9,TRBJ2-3,CASSVYREDTQYF,TGTGCCAGCAGCGTTTACAGGGAAGATACGCAGTATTTT
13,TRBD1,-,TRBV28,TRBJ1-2,CASRRQGDYGYTF,TGTGCCAGCAGGCGACAGGGTGACTATGGCTACACCTTC
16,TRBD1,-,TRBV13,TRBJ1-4,CVSSLAGQGHNEKLFF,TGTGTCAGCAGCTTAGCAGGACAGGGGCATAATGAAAAACTGTTTTTT
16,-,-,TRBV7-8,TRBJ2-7,CASSLGDTRTSYEQYF,TGTGCCAGCAGCTTAGGGGACACACGAACCTCCTACGAGCAGTACTTC
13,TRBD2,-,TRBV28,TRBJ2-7,CASTSGSSHEQYF,TGTGCCAGCACGAGCGGGAGCTCCCACGAGCAGTACTTC